These T cell receptor beta chains were read from a single sample in a study of immune evolution from preneoplasia to lung adenocarcinoma. The table came from immunoSEQ multiplex PCR; TCRdb's copy has only in-frame clones and leaves some out. In the table there are 6,000 to 6,500 clones, more than 75% of which are singletons. Sequenced material: FFPE lung adenocarcinoma in situ tissue. These receptors all stem from a donor of 70 years or more with lung adenocarcinoma. Each CDR3 is given with its conserved first and last residue. The D gene is left open where the match is weak. Expanded clones get a size class; other rows say once, few or many, or leave the size out.

v_gene: TRBV6-5
abundance: -
d_gene: -
j_gene: TRBJ1-3
CDR3nt: TGTGCCAGCAGTTACACCGACAGTAACACCATATATTTT
CDR3aa: CASSYTDSNTIYF

v_gene: TRBV19
abundance: -
d_gene: -
j_gene: TRBJ1-5
CDR3nt: TGTGCCAGTACCGGCGTGGGGGGTGGGCCCCAGCATTTT
CDR3aa: CASTGVGGGPQHF

v_gene: TRBV7-8
abundance: -
d_gene: -
j_gene: TRBJ2-3
CDR3nt: TGTGCCAGCGCCCCTGGGGGCAGGGGTAGGTCAGATACGCAGTATTTT
CDR3aa: CASAPGGRGRSDTQYF

v_gene: TRBV27
abundance: -
d_gene: TRBD2
j_gene: TRBJ2-1
CDR3nt: TGTGCCAGTCGGGGACTAGCGAACAATGAGCAGTTCTTC
CDR3aa: CASRGLANNEQFF

v_gene: TRBV7-8
abundance: -
d_gene: -
j_gene: TRBJ2-7
CDR3nt: TGTGCCAGCAGCTTAGAAGCGGCGGGAACAACCTACGAGCAGTACTTC
CDR3aa: CASSLEAAGTTYEQYF

v_gene: TRBV28
abundance: -
d_gene: TRBD1
j_gene: TRBJ1-5
CDR3nt: TGTGCCAGCAGTTCAGGGGGAAGCAATCAGCCCCAGCATTTT
CDR3aa: CASSSGGSNQPQHF

v_gene: TRBV19
abundance: -
d_gene: -
j_gene: TRBJ2-3
CDR3nt: TGTGCCAGTATCGGGTTGGGCACAGATACGCAGTATTTT
CDR3aa: CASIGLGTDTQYF

v_gene: TRBV9
abundance: -
d_gene: TRBD1
j_gene: TRBJ1-2
CDR3nt: TGTGCCAGCAGCGTACTAGGGGGCGGCTACACCTTC
CDR3aa: CASSVLGGGYTF

v_gene: TRBV5-1
abundance: -
d_gene: -
j_gene: TRBJ2-6
CDR3nt: TGCGCCAGCAGCTTGGATGGGATTCTTAGCTCTGGGGCCAACGTCCTGACTTTC
CDR3aa: CASSLDGILSSGANVLTF

v_gene: TRBV27
abundance: -
d_gene: TRBD2
j_gene: TRBJ2-5
CDR3nt: TGTGCCAGCAGCACCGCGGGGGGGCCCCGGGAGACCCAGTACTTC
CDR3aa: CASSTAGGPRETQYF

v_gene: TRBV25-1
abundance: -
d_gene: -
j_gene: TRBJ1-2
CDR3nt: TGTGCCAGCAGTGAATTCGAGGCAGGTTTCAACTATGGCTACACCTTC
CDR3aa: CASSEFEAGFNYGYTF

v_gene: TRBV6-1
abundance: once
d_gene: TRBD2
j_gene: TRBJ2-3
CDR3nt: TGTGCCAGCAGTGAAGCTAGCGGGGGGCCAGATACGCAGTATTTT
CDR3aa: CASSEASGGPDTQYF

v_gene: TRBV5-4
abundance: -
d_gene: -
j_gene: TRBJ2-1
CDR3nt: TGTGCCAGCAGACCGAAACGGGTCGCCTACAATGAGCAGTTCTTC
CDR3aa: CASRPKRVAYNEQFF

v_gene: TRBV19
abundance: -
d_gene: -
j_gene: TRBJ2-1
CDR3nt: TGTGCCAGTAGTATTGTGGACTCCCGTTACAATGAGCAGTTCTTC
CDR3aa: CASSIVDSRYNEQFF

v_gene: TRBV2
abundance: -
d_gene: -
j_gene: TRBJ1-1
CDR3nt: TGTGCCAGCAGAGGGGACGGGAACACTGAAGCTTTCTTT
CDR3aa: CASRGDGNTEAFF

v_gene: TRBV5-6
abundance: once
d_gene: -
j_gene: TRBJ2-5
CDR3nt: TGTGCCAGCAGCACGGCCCCCGGAGAGACCCAGTACTTC
CDR3aa: CASSTAPGETQYF

v_gene: TRBV6-6
abundance: few
d_gene: -
j_gene: TRBJ2-1
CDR3nt: TGTGCCAGCAGTCCCCGGAGGGAGCAGTTCTTC
CDR3aa: CASSPRREQFF

v_gene: TRBV18
abundance: once
d_gene: -
j_gene: TRBJ1-2
CDR3nt: TGTGCCAGCTCACCAGAGGAGCATGGCTACACCTTC
CDR3aa: CASSPEEHGYTF

v_gene: TRBV28
abundance: -
d_gene: TRBD1
j_gene: TRBJ1-5
CDR3nt: TGTGCCAGCAGTATCGGGACAGGACTGAATCAGCCCCAGCATTTT
CDR3aa: CASSIGTGLNQPQHF

v_gene: TRBV7-3
abundance: large
d_gene: -
j_gene: TRBJ2-5
CDR3nt: TGTGCCAGCAGCTTAACGGTGGCAGACCAAGAGACCCAGTACTTC
CDR3aa: CASSLTVADQETQYF

v_gene: TRBV6-5
abundance: -
d_gene: TRBD1
j_gene: TRBJ1-2
CDR3nt: TGTGCCAGCAGCCTACAGGGGGCCTATGGCTACACCTTC
CDR3aa: CASSLQGAYGYTF

v_gene: TRBV30
abundance: -
d_gene: -
j_gene: TRBJ1-2
CDR3nt: TGTGCCTGGCTAAAGGACTCTCTGGGCTACACCTTC
CDR3aa: CAWLKDSLGYTF

v_gene: TRBV5-1
abundance: -
d_gene: -
j_gene: TRBJ2-1
CDR3nt: TGCGCCAGCAGCGATGACAATGAGCAGTTCTTC
CDR3aa: CASSDDNEQFF

v_gene: TRBV28
abundance: -
d_gene: -
j_gene: TRBJ1-6
CDR3nt: TGTGCCAGCACCTTACTTGGTCCAAAAGATTCACCCCTCCACTTT
CDR3aa: CASTLLGPKDSPLHF

v_gene: TRBV5-1
abundance: few
d_gene: TRBD2
j_gene: TRBJ2-1
CDR3nt: TGCGCCAGCAGCTTGACTAGCGGGCTCTACAATGAGCAGTTCTTC
CDR3aa: CASSLTSGLYNEQFF

v_gene: TRBV11-1
abundance: -
d_gene: -
j_gene: TRBJ1-1
CDR3nt: TGTGCCAGCAGCTCCCGACTCTGGGGAGCTTTCTTT
CDR3aa: CASSSRLWGAFF

v_gene: TRBV2
abundance: few
d_gene: -
j_gene: TRBJ2-1
CDR3nt: TGTGCCAGCAGTGAATTGGGGGGGGGCCTTAAGGAGCAGTTCTTC
CDR3aa: CASSELGGGLKEQFF

v_gene: TRBV7-3
abundance: few
d_gene: TRBD1
j_gene: TRBJ2-3
CDR3nt: TGTGCCAGCAGCTACCGGACAGGGAGGCAGTATTTT
CDR3aa: CASSYRTGRQYF

v_gene: TRBV9
abundance: -
d_gene: -
j_gene: TRBJ2-2
CDR3nt: TGTGCCAGCAGCGTAGGTATCGCCGGGGAGCTGTTTTTT
CDR3aa: CASSVGIAGELFF

v_gene: TRBV25-1
abundance: -
d_gene: -
j_gene: TRBJ2-3
CDR3nt: TGTGCCAGCAGTGATTCTTGGACAGCCACAGATACGCAGTATTTT
CDR3aa: CASSDSWTATDTQYF

v_gene: TRBV19
abundance: -
d_gene: -
j_gene: TRBJ1-2
CDR3nt: TGTGCCAGTAGTCTATCCGGGACCGCGGGTCGTGGCTACACCTTC
CDR3aa: CASSLSGTAGRGYTF

v_gene: TRBV14
abundance: -
d_gene: -
j_gene: TRBJ2-4
CDR3nt: TGTGCCAGCAGCCTCACGGGAGCCAAAAACATTCAGTACTTC
CDR3aa: CASSLTGAKNIQYF

v_gene: TRBV27
abundance: -
d_gene: -
j_gene: TRBJ1-2
CDR3nt: TGTGCCAGCCGCAACTACCCTTATGGCTACACCTTC
CDR3aa: CASRNYPYGYTF

v_gene: TRBV11-1
abundance: -
d_gene: TRBD1
j_gene: TRBJ1-1
CDR3nt: TGTGCCAGCAGCTGGACAGGGACGAACACTGAAGCTTTCTTT
CDR3aa: CASSWTGTNTEAFF

v_gene: TRBV9
abundance: -
d_gene: -
j_gene: TRBJ2-3
CDR3nt: TGTGCCAGCAGCCGAGGGGGGGGCCCAGATACGCAGTATTTT
CDR3aa: CASSRGGGPDTQYF

v_gene: TRBV28
abundance: -
d_gene: -
j_gene: TRBJ1-5
CDR3nt: TGTGCCAGCAGTTTAGTGGACAATCAGCCCCAGCATTTT
CDR3aa: CASSLVDNQPQHF

v_gene: TRBV9
abundance: once
d_gene: -
j_gene: TRBJ2-1
CDR3nt: TGTGCCAGCAGCCCGCAGGGGAGCTCCTACAATGAGCAGTTCTTC
CDR3aa: CASSPQGSSYNEQFF

v_gene: TRBV28
abundance: -
d_gene: -
j_gene: TRBJ1-5
CDR3nt: TGTGCCAGCACTCTATCCGATACCTCCTGGGGGGCCCAGCATTTT
CDR3aa: CASTLSDTSWGAQHF

v_gene: TRBV7-2
abundance: few
d_gene: -
j_gene: TRBJ2-2
CDR3nt: TGTGCCAGCAGCTCTCAATCTAGGGCCGGGGAGCTGTTTTTT
CDR3aa: CASSSQSRAGELFF

v_gene: TRBV6-5
abundance: once
d_gene: TRBD1
j_gene: TRBJ1-5
CDR3nt: TGTGCCAGCAACCCCAGAGGACAGGGCAATCAGCCCCAGCATTTT
CDR3aa: CASNPRGQGNQPQHF

v_gene: TRBV5-6
abundance: -
d_gene: -
j_gene: TRBJ1-2
CDR3nt: TGTGCCAGCAGCTTGGTTAGTCAGAGCTATGGCTACACCTTC
CDR3aa: CASSLVSQSYGYTF

v_gene: TRBV13
abundance: -
d_gene: -
j_gene: TRBJ1-1
CDR3nt: TGTGCCAGCAGCTTTGGGGACATCAACCGAGGCGCTGAAGCTTTCTTT
CDR3aa: CASSFGDINRGAEAFF

v_gene: TRBV5-6
abundance: -
d_gene: -
j_gene: TRBJ1-1
CDR3nt: TGTGCCAGCAGCGGAGCCCTGCGGAAGACAGACAACACTGAAGCTTTCTTT
CDR3aa: CASSGALRKTDNTEAFF

v_gene: TRBV29-1
abundance: -
d_gene: -
j_gene: TRBJ1-1
CDR3nt: TGCAGCGGTGCCCGGGGGCGTAATACTGAAGCTTTCTTT
CDR3aa: CSGARGRNTEAFF

v_gene: TRBV9
abundance: -
d_gene: TRBD1
j_gene: TRBJ2-2
CDR3nt: TGTGCCAGCAGCGTCCCGGACAGGGGGAACACCGGGGAGCTGTTTTTT
CDR3aa: CASSVPDRGNTGELFF

v_gene: TRBV2
abundance: -
d_gene: TRBD1
j_gene: TRBJ1-2
CDR3nt: TGTGCCACAAATTTGGGACAGGGGGCATCGGAAGGCTACACCTTC
CDR3aa: CATNLGQGASEGYTF

v_gene: TRBV18
abundance: -
d_gene: TRBD1
j_gene: TRBJ1-2
CDR3nt: TGTGCCAGCTCACTTCCGGGACAGGGGGCAGATGGCTACACCTTC
CDR3aa: CASSLPGQGADGYTF

v_gene: TRBV5-1
abundance: few
d_gene: TRBD1
j_gene: TRBJ1-1
CDR3nt: TGCGCCAGCAGCTTGGGCTCAGGGGGCGCAGGCATGAACACTGAAGCTTTCTTT
CDR3aa: CASSLGSGGAGMNTEAFF

v_gene: TRBV27
abundance: -
d_gene: -
j_gene: TRBJ1-6
CDR3nt: TGTGCCAGCCGGACAGCCAATTCACCCCTCCACTTT
CDR3aa: CASRTANSPLHF

v_gene: TRBV10-2
abundance: -
d_gene: -
j_gene: TRBJ2-2
CDR3nt: TGCGCCAGCAGTGTGGCCGGGGAGCTGTTTTTT
CDR3aa: CASSVAGELFF

v_gene: TRBV25-1
abundance: -
d_gene: -
j_gene: TRBJ2-7
CDR3nt: TGTGCCAGCAGTGAAGACGTCAGCTCCTACGAGCAGTACTTC
CDR3aa: CASSEDVSSYEQYF

v_gene: TRBV10-3
abundance: -
d_gene: -
j_gene: TRBJ1-5
CDR3nt: TGTGCCATCAATCAGCAGGGAGTAGATCAGCCCCAGCATTTT
CDR3aa: CAINQQGVDQPQHF

v_gene: TRBV27
abundance: few
d_gene: -
j_gene: TRBJ1-1
CDR3nt: TGTGCCAGCAGTCCCCGTACAGGCACCACTGAAGCTTTCTTT
CDR3aa: CASSPRTGTTEAFF

v_gene: TRBV5-1
abundance: few
d_gene: -
j_gene: TRBJ1-1
CDR3nt: TGCGCCAGCAGCTTGGAGGGAATGAACACTGAAGCTTTCTTT
CDR3aa: CASSLEGMNTEAFF